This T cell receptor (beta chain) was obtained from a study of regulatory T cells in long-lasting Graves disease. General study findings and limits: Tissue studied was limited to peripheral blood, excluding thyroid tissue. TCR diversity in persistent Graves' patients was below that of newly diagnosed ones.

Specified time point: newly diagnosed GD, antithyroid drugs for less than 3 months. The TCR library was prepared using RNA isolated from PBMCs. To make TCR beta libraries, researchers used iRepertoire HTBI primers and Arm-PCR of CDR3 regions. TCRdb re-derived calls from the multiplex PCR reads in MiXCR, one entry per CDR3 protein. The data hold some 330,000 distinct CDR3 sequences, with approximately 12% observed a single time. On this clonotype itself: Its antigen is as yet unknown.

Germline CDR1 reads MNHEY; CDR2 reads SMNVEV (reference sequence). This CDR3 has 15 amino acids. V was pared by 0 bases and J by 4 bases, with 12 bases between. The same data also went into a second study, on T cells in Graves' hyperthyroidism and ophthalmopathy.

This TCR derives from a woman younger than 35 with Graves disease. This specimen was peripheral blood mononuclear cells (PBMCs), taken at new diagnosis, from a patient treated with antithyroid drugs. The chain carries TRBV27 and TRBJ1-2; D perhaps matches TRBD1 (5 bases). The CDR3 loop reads CASSLSGTAGYGYTF. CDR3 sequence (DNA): TGTGCCAGCAGTTTATCAGGGACCGCCGGCTATGGCTACACCTTC.